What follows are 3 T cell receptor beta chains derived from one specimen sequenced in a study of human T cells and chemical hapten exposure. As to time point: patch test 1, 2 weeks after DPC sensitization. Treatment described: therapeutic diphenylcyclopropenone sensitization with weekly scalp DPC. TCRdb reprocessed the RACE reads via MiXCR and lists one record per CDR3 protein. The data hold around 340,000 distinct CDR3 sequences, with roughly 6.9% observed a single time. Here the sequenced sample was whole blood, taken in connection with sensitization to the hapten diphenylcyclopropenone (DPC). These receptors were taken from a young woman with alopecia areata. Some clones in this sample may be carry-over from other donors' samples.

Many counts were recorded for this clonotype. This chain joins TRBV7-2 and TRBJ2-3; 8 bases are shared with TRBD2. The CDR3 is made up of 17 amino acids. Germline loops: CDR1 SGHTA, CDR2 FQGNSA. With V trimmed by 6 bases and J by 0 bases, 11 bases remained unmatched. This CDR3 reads CASRTSLAGISTDTQYF. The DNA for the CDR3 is TGTGCCAGCAGAACCTCTTTAGCGGGAATCAGCACAGATACGCAGTATTTT.

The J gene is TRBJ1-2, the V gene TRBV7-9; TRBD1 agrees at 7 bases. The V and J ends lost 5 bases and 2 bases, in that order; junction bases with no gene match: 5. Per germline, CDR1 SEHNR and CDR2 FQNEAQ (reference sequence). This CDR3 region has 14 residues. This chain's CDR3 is CASSLSTGNYGYTF. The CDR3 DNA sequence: TGTGCCAGCAGCCTTTCGACAGGGAACTATGGCTACACCTTC. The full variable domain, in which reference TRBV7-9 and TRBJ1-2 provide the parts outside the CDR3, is DTGVSQNPRHKITKRGQNVTFRCDPISEHNRLYWYRQTLGQGPEFLTYFQNEAQLEKSRLLSDRFSAERPKGSFSTLEIQRTEQGDSAMYLCASSLSTGNYGYTFGSGTRLTVV.

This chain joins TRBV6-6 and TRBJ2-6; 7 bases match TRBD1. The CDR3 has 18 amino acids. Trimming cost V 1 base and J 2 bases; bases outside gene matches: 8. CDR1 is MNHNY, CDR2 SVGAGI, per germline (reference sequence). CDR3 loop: CASSYLPGTVTGANVLTF. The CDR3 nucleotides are TGTGCCAGCAGTTACTTACCCGGGACAGTGACTGGGGCCAACGTCCTGACTTTC.